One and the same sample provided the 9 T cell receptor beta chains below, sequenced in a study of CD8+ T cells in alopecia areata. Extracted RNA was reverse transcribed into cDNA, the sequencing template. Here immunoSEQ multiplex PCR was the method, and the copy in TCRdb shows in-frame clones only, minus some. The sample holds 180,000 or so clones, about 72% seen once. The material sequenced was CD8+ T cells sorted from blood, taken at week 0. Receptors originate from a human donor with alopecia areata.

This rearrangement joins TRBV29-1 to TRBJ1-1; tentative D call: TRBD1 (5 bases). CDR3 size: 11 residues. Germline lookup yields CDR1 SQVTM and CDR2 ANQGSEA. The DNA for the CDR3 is TGCAGGGGGGGGTCATACACTGAAGCTTTCTTT. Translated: CRGGSYTEAFF.

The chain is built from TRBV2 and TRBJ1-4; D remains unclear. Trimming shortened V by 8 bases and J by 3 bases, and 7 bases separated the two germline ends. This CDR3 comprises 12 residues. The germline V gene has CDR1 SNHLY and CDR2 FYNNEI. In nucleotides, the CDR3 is TGTGCCAGCCAGGTTTCTAATGAAAAACTGTTTTTT. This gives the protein CASQVSNEKLFF.

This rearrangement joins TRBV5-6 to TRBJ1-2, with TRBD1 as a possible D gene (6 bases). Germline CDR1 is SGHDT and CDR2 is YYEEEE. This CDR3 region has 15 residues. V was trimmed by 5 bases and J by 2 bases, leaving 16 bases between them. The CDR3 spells CASSTPGHQNYGYTF. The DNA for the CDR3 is TGTGCCAGCAGTACCCCGGGACATCAAAACTATGGCTACACCTTC.

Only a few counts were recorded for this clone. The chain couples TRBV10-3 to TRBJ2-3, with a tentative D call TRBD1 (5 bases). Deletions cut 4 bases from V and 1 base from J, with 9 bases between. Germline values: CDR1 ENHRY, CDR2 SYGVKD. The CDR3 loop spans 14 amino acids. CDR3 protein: CAISGQFRTDTQYF. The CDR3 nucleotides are TGTGCCATCAGTGGACAGTTCCGCACAGATACGCAGTATTTT.

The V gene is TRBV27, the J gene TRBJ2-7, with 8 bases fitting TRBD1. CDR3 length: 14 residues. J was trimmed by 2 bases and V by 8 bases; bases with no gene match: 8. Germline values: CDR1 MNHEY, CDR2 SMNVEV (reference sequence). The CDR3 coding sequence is TGTGCCAGCGGACCCTGGGACAGGACCTACGAGCAGTACTTC. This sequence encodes CASGPWDRTYEQYF.

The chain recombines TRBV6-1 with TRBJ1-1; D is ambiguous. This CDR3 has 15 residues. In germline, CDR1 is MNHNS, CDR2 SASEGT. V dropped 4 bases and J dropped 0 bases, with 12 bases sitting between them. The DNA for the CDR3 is TGTGCCAGCAGTGTCTCGCGAGGGATGAACACTGAAGCTTTCTTT. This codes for CASSVSRGMNTEAFF.

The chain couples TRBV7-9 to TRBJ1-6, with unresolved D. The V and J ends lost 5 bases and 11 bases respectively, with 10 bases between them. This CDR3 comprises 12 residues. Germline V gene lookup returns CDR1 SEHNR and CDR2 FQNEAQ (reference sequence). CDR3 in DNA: TGTGCCAGCAGCACACCTGGGACACCCCTCCACTTT. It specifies CASSTPGTPLHF.

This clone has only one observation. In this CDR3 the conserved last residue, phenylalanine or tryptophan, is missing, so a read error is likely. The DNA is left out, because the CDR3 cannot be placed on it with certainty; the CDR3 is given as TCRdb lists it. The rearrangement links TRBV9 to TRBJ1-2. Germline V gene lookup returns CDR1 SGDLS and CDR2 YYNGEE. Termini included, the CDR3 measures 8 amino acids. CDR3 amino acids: CASSVSTL.

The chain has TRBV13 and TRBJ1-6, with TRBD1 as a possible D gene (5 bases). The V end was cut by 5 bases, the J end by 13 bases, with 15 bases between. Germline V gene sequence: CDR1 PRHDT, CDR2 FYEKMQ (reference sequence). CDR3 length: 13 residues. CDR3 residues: CASSTGTPSPLHF. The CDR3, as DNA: TGTGCCAGCAGCACCGGGACCCCTAGTCCCCTCCACTTT.